This T cell receptor (beta chain) is drawn from a study of blood T cell repertoires in COVID-19. CDR1 is SQVTM and CDR2 is ANQGSEA in the germline V gene. Germline trimming cut 7 bases from V and 2 bases from J; bases unmatched to any gene: 5. The CDR3 has 13 residues. This clone showed up just once. Clones were read by immunoSEQ multiplex PCR, and TCRdb kept only the in-frame ones, dropping some. The sample has about 85,000 clones; about 90% are singletons. The receptor was derived from a woman of 80 years or more with active or convalescent COVID-19. J is TRBJ1-3 and V is TRBV29-1; 7 nucleotides match TRBD1. Sequencing used peripheral blood. In DNA, the CDR3 is TGCAGCGCAACTGGGACAGCTGGAAACACCATATATTTT. Its protein is CSATGTAGNTIYF.